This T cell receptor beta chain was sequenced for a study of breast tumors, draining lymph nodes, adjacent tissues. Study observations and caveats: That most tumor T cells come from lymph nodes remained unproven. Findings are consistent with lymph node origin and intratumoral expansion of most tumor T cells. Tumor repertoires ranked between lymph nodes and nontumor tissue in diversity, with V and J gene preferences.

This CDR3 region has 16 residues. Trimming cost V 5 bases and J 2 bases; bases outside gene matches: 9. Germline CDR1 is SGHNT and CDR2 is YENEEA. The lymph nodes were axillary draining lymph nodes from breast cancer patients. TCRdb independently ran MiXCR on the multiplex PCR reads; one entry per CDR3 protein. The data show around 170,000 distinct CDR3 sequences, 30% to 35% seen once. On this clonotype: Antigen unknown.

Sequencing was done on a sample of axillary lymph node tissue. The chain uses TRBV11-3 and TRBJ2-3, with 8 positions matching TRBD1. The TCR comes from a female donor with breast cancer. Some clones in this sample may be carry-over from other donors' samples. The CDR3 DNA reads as TGTGCCAGCAGCGCGGCCCGGGACAGGAACACAGATACGCAGTATTTT. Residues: CASSAARDRNTDTQYF.